This T cell receptor beta chain was observed in a study of tumor T cells in aggressive B-cell lymphoma. Germline V CDR1 and CDR2: SNHLY, FYNNEI. This CDR3 has 14 amino acids. V gave up 7 bases and J gave up 0 bases, with 10 bases separating them. Method: immunoSEQ multiplex PCR; TCRdb's copy keeps in-frame clones and lacks some. The table lists about a thousand clones, about 90% of them singletons. Sample: tumor tissue. This sequence joins TRBV2 and TRBJ2-1; D call uncertain. This receptor was taken from an adult with diffuse large B cell lymphoma. The CDR3 DNA is TGTGCCAGCATAAGCGTTAGCTCCTACAATGAGCAGTTCTTC. It codes for CASISVSSYNEQFF.